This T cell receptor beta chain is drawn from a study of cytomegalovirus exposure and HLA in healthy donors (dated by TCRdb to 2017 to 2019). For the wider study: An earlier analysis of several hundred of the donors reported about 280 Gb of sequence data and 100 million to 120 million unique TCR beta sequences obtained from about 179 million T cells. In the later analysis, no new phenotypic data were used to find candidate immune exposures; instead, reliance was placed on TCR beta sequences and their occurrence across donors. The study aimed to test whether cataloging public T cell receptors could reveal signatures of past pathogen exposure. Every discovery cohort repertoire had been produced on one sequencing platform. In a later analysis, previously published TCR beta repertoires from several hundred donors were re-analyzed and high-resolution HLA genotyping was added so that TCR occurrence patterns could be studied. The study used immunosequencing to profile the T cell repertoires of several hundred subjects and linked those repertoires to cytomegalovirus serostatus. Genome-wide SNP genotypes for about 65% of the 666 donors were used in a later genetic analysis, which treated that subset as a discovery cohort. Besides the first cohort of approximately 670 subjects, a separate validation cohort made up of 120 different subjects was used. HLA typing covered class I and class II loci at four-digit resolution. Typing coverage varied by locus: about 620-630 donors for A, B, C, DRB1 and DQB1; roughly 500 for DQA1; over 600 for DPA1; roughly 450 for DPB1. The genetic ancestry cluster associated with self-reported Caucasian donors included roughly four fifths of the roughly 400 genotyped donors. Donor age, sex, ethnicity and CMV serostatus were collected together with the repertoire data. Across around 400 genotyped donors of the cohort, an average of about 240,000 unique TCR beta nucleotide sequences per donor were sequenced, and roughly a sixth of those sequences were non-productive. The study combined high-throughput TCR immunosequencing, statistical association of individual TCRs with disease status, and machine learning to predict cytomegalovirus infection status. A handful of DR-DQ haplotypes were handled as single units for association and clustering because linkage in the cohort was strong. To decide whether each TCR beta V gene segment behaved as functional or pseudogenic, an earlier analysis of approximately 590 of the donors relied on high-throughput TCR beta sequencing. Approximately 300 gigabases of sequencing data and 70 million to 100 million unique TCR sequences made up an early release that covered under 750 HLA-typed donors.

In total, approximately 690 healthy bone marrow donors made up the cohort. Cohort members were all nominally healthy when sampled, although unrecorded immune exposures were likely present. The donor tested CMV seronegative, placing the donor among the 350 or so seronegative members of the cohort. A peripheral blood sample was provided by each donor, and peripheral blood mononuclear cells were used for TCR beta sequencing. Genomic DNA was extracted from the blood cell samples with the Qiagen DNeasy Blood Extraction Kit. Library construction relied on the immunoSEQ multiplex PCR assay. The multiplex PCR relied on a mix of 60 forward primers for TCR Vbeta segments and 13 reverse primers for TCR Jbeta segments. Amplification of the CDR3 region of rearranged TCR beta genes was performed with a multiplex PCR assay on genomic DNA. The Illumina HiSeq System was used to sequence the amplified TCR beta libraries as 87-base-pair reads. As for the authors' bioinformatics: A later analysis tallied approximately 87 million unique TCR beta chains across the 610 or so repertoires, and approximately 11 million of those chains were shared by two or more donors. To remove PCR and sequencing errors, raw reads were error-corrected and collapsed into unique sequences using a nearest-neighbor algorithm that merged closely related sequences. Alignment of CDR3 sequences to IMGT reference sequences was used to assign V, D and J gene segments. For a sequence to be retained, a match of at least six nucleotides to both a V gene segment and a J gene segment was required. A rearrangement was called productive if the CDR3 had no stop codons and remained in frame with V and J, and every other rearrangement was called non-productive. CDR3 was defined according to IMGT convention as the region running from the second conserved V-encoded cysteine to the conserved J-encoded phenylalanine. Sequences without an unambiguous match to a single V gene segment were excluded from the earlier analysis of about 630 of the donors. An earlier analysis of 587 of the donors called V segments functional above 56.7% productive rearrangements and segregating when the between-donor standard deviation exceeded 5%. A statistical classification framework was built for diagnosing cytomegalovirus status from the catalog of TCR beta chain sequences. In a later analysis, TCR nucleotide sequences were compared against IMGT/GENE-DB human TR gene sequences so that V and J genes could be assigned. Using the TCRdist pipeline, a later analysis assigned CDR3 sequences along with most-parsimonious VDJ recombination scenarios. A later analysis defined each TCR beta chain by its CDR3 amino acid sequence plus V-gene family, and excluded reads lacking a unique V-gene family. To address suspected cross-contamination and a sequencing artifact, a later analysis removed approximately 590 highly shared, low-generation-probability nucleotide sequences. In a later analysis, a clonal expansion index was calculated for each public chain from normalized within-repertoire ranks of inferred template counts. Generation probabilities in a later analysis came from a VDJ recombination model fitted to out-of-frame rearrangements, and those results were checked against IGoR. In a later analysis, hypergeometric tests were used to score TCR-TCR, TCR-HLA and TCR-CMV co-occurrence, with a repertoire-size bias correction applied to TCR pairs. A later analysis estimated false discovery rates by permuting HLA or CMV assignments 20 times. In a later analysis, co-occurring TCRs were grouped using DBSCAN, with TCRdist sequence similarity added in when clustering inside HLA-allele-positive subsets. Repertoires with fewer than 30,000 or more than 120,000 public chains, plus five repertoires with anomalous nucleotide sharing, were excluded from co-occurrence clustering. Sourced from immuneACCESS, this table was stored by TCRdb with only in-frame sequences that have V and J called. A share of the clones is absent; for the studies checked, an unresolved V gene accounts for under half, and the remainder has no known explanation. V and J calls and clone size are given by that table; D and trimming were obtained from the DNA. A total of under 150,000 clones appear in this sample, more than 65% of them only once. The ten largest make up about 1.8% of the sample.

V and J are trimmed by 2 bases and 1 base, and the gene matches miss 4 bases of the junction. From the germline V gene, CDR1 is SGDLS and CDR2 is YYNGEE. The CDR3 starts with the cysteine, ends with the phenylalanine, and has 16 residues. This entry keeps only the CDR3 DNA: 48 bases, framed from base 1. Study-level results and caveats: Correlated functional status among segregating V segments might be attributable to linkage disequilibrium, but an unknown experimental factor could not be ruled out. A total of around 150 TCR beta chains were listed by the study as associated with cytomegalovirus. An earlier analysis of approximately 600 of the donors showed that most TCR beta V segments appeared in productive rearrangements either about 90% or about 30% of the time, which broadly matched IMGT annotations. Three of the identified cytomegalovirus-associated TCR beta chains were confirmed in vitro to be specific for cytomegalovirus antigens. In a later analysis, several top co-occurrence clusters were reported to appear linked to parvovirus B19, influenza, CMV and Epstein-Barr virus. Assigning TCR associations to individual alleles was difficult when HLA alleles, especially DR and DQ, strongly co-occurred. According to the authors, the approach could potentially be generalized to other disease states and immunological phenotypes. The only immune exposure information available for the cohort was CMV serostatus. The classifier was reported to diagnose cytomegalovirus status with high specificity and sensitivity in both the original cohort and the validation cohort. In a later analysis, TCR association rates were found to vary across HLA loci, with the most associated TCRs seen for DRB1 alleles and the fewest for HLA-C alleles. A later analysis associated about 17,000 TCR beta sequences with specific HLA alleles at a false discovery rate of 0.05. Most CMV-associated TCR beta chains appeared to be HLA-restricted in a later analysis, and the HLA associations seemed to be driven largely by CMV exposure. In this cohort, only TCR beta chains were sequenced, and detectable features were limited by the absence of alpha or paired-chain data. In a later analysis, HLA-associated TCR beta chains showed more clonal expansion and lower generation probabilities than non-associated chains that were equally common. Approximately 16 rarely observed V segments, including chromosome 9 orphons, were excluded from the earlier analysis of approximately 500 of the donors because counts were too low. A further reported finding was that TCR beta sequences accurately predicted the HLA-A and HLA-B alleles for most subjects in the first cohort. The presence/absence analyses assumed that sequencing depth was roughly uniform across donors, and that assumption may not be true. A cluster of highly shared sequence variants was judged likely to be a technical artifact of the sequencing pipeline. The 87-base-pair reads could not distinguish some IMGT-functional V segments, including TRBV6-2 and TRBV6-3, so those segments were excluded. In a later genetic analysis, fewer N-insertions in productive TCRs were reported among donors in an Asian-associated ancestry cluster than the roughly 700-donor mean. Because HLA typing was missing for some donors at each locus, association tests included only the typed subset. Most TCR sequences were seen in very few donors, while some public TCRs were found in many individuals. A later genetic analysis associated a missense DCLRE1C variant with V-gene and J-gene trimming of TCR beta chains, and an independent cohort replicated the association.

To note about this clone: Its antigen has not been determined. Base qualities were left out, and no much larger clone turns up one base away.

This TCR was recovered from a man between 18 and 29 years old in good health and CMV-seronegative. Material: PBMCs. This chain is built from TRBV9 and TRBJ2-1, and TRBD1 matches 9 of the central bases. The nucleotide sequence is TGTGCCAGCAGCGTGTATGGGACAGGGTCCTACAATGAGCAGTTCTTC. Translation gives CASSVYGTGSYNEQFF.